The 26 T cell receptor beta chains presented below share a single source sample, sequenced in a study of blood T cell repertoires in COVID-19. Libraries were prepared by immunoSEQ multiplex PCR; TCRdb keeps only in-frame clonotypes and omits some of them. The table has more than 200,000 clones, roughly 86% seen once. Input material: PBMCs or T cells enriched from blood (not recorded which). The receptors originated from a woman aged 25 to 39 with acute COVID-19.

CDR3 residues: CASSSSRDRAIPLHF. DNA of the CDR3: TGTGCCAGTAGCTCATCACGGGACAGGGCAATTCCCCTCCACTTT. This sequence joins TRBV19 and TRBJ1-6; 9 bases align to TRBD1. The germline V gene encodes CDR1 LNHDA and CDR2 SQIVND (reference sequence). Losses at the gene ends were 6 bases for V and 13 bases for J; bases not matched to a gene: 13. This CDR3 contains 15 residues. Full variable domain (remainder filled in from reference TRBV19 and TRBJ1-6): DGGITQSPKYLFRKEGQNVTLSCEQNLNHDAMYWYRQDPGQGLRLIYYSQIVNDFQKGDIAEGYSVSREKKESFPLTVTSAQKNPTAFYLCASSSSRDRAIPLHFGNGTRLTVT.

This sequence joins TRBV4-3 and TRBJ1-1; TRBD1 matches 7 bases. Trimming removed 0 bases from V and 1 base from J; junction bases left unmatched: 17. CDR3 size: 20 residues. Germline-derived CDR1 and CDR2 are LGHNA and YSLEER. The CDR3 coding sequence is TGCGCCAGCAGCCAAGATAAGGTCGCCGGGACAGTTATTGGGAACACTGAAGCTTTCTTT. Amino acids: CASSQDKVAGTVIGNTEAFF.

The chain has TRBV27 and TRBJ2-2; TRBD1 matches at 11 bases. The CDR3 is made up of 16 amino acids. The J segment lost 5 bases and the V segment lost 3 bases, leaving 5 bases of the junction unmatched. From germline, CDR1 is MNHEY and CDR2 SMNVEV (reference sequence). This CDR3 reads CASSFLGTGGTGELFF. The CDR3 nucleotides read TGTGCCAGCAGTTTTTTGGGGACAGGGGGGACCGGGGAGCTGTTTTTT.

This clone was counted only a few times. The V and J genes are TRBV2 and TRBJ1-1, with D possibly TRBD1 on 6 matching bases. The V and J ends lost 6 bases and 5 bases respectively, with 16 bases between them. The CDR3 loop spans 14 amino acids. Germline CDR1 and CDR2: SNHLY and FYNNEI. The CDR3 here is CASRIMTGWTEAFF. The CDR3 nucleotides read TGTGCCAGCAGGATAATGACAGGTTGGACTGAAGCTTTCTTT.

The chain employs TRBV5-1 and TRBJ1-1, with a tentative D call TRBD1 (5 bases). V dropped 2 bases and J dropped 4 bases, with 12 bases sitting between them. The germline V gene has CDR1 SGHRS and CDR2 YFSETQ. This CDR3 has 14 amino acids. The CDR3 DNA is TGCGCCAGCAGCTTTTGGGGGGAGGGCACTGAAGCTTTCTTT. Encoded protein: CASSFWGEGTEAFF.

The gene calls are TRBV10-2 and TRBJ2-7, with D possibly matching TRBD1 (7 bases). The CDR3 is made up of 15 amino acids. Trimming pared 7 bases from V and 2 bases from J, leaving 18 bases between. The germline CDR1 and CDR2 sequences are WSHSY and SAAADI. The CDR3 DNA reads TGCGCCAGCAAGGTAGGAGGGACAGAGACCTACGAGCAGTACTTC. Amino acid sequence: CASKVGGTETYEQYF.

As concerns this clone: Its ends do not fully match the called genes, so a read error is possible. The chain carries TRBV9 and TRBJ2-7; 9 bases line up with TRBD1. The germline CDR1 and CDR2 sequences are SGDLS and YYNGEE. This CDR3 is 12 amino acids long. The CDR3 DNA sequence: TGTGCCAGCAGCGCAGTCCGACAGGGGGTGGACTTC. Translating it yields CASSAVRQGVDF.

CDR3 amino acids: CASSLGSWGETQYF. CDR3 in DNA: TGTGCCAGCAGCTTAGGGTCCTGGGGCGAGACCCAGTACTTC. V usage is TRBV7-2 and J usage is TRBJ2-5; maybe TRBD1 (5 bases). This CDR3 spans 14 amino acids. The germline CDR1 and CDR2 sequences are SGHTA and FQGNSA. Trimming pared 1 base from V and 5 bases from J, leaving 11 bases between. Filled out from reference TRBV7-2 and TRBJ2-5, the complete variable domain reads GAGVSQSPSNKVTEKGKDVELRCDPISGHTALYWYRQSLGQGLEFLIYFQGNSAPDKSGLPSDRFSAERTGGSVSTLTIQRTQQEDSAVYLCASSLGSWGETQYFGPGTRLLVL.

The chain employs TRBV4-3 and TRBJ1-6, with a weak D call TRBD1 (5 bases). V lost 1 base and J 3 bases, leaving 10 bases between the germline ends. The germline V gene has CDR1 LGHNA and CDR2 YSLEER. This CDR3 is built from 16 residues. CDR3 in amino acids: CASSQVAGDYNSPLHF. The DNA for the CDR3 is TGCGCCAGCAGCCAAGTAGCGGGGGACTATAATTCACCCCTCCACTTT.

This sequence joins TRBV11-2 and TRBJ1-2; TRBD1 is a possible D gene (6 bases). V was cut by 1 base and J by 5 bases, with 17 bases left in between. Germline V gene sequence: CDR1 SGHAT, CDR2 FQNNGV. This CDR3 has 16 amino acids. This chain's CDR3 is CASSLVLAGVGYGYTF. The CDR3 bases are TGTGCCAGCAGCTTAGTCCTGGCAGGGGTAGGGTATGGCTACACCTTC.

This chain connects TRBV6-5 to TRBJ2-7; D possibly corresponds to TRBD1 (5 bases). The CDR3 spans 16 residues. V lost 2 bases and J 0 bases, leaving 14 bases between the germline ends. Per germline, CDR1 MNHEY and CDR2 SVGAGI. CDR3 coding DNA: TGTGCCAGCAGTTACGGGGCAGCGAAGAGCTCCTACGAGCAGTACTTC. This sequence encodes CASSYGAAKSSYEQYF.

The chain recombines TRBV11-2 with TRBJ2-3; 13 bases line up with TRBD2. This CDR3 has 16 amino acids. Per the germline V gene, CDR1 is SGHAT and CDR2 is FQNNGV. The V gene end was trimmed by 5 bases and the J gene end by 5 bases; junction bases not matched to a gene: 7. CDR3 residues: CASSLGTSGVVDTQYF. The CDR3 DNA sequence: TGTGCCAGCAGCCTAGGGACTAGCGGGGTGGTAGATACGCAGTATTTT.

The chain couples TRBV30 to TRBJ1-4; D is possibly TRBD1 (6 bases). This CDR3 spans 14 amino acids. The germline CDR1 and CDR2 sequences are GTSNPN and SVGIG (reference sequence). Trimming cost V 3 bases and J 7 bases, with 15 bases left between them. CDR3 protein: CAWRLQGGGEKLFF. CDR3 bases: TGTGCCTGGAGGCTACAGGGTGGGGGTGAAAAACTGTTTTTT.

The gene calls are TRBV4-1 and TRBJ1-2; D gene unclear. The length of the CDR3 is 13 residues. Per germline, CDR1 MGHRA and CDR2 YSYEKL. V lost 0 bases to trimming and J lost 4 bases, with 6 bases between them. CDR3 in DNA: TGCGCCAGCAGCCAAGACATTTCCTATGGCTACACCTTC. It yields the protein CASSQDISYGYTF.

The chain couples TRBV4-1 to TRBJ1-5; 7 bases are a match to TRBD1. The CDR3 length is 14 residues. The V gene end was trimmed by 4 bases and the J gene end by 5 bases; junction bases not matched to a gene: 5. Germline values: CDR1 MGHRA, CDR2 YSYEKL. This CDR3 reads CASSRSTGDQPQHF. The CDR3 nucleotides are TGCGCCAGCAGCCGGTCTACAGGGGATCAGCCCCAGCATTTT.

V gene TRBV9 combines with J gene TRBJ2-2; D call uncertain. CDR1 is SGDLS and CDR2 is YYNGEE in the germline V gene. V lost 0 bases, J lost 4 bases, and 7 bases lay in between. The CDR3 has 14 residues. In DNA form, the CDR3 reads TGTGCCAGCAGCGTAGGTGTTCGCACCGGGGAGCTGTTTTTT. Translating it yields CASSVGVRTGELFF.

The V and J genes are TRBV19 and TRBJ2-1, with D possibly being TRBD1 (5 bases). V was cut by 4 bases and J by 2 bases, with 9 bases left in between. CDR1 is LNHDA, CDR2 SQIVND, per germline (reference sequence). The CDR3 sequence is 14 residues long. This CDR3 reads CASSKGLAYNEQFF. The CDR3 DNA is TGTGCCAGTAGTAAGGGGTTGGCCTACAATGAGCAGTTCTTC.

The chain employs TRBV7-9 and TRBJ1-2; 9 nucleotides line up with TRBD1. The CDR3 length is 16 residues. CDR1 and CDR2 (germline): SEHNR, FQNEAQ (reference sequence). V trimming: 1 base; J trimming: 4 bases; junction bases outside the gene matches: 7. The CDR3 here is CASSLEGQGARYGYTF. Here the CDR3 DNA reads TGTGCCAGCAGCTTAGAGGGACAGGGTGCTCGCTATGGCTACACCTTC.

The genes are TRBV5-1 and TRBJ2-1; D might be TRBD1 (5 bases). The germline gives CDR1 SGHRS, CDR2 YFSETQ. The CDR3 has 13 residues. V was trimmed by 0 bases and J by 9 bases, leaving 10 bases between them. The CDR3: CASSLGAGIEQFF. The CDR3 region has the DNA TGCGCCAGCAGCTTGGGGGCAGGGATTGAGCAGTTCTTC. Combining the CDR3 with reference TRBV5-1 and TRBJ2-1 gives the whole variable domain KAGVTQTPRYLIKTRGQQVTLSCSPISGHRSVSWYQQTPGQGLQFLFEYFSETQRNKGNFPGRFSGRQFSNSRSEMNVSTLELGDSALYLCASSLGAGIEQFFGPGTRLTVL.

This clone is a singleton in its sample. The CDR3 nucleotides are TGTGCCAGCAGCCAGGGGACAGCCGACACTGAAGCTTTCTTT. Its translation: CASSQGTADTEAFF. This rearrangement joins TRBV4-2 to TRBJ1-1; 7 bases fit TRBD1. Looked up from germline, CDR1 is LGHNA and CDR2 is YNFKEQ. Unmatched junction bases numbered 4, after V lost 3 bases and J lost 3 bases. The CDR3 length is 14 residues.

The rearrangement joins TRBV7-7 to TRBJ2-5; a possible D gene is TRBD1 (6 bases). The CDR3 contains 13 residues. V lost 5 bases and J lost 4, with 11 bases in between. In germline, CDR1 is SSHAT, CDR2 FNYEAQ (reference sequence). DNA of the CDR3: TGTGCCAGCAGCCCCCCAGGGGCAGAGACCCAGTACTTC. This sequence encodes CASSPPGAETQYF.

In nucleotides, the CDR3 is TGTGCCATCAGTGAGTCGGGGACATCGGATACGCAGTATTTT. It translates to CAISESGTSDTQYF. The chain links TRBV10-3 to TRBJ2-3; possibly TRBD1 for D (6 bases). This CDR3 is 14 amino acids long. From germline, CDR1 is ENHRY and CDR2 SYGVKD. Trimming left V 0 bases short and J 6 bases short, with 10 bases between.

V and J are TRBV5-1 and TRBJ2-1, with a weak D call TRBD2 (7 bases). The CDR3 length is 15 residues. V was trimmed by 0 bases and J by 6 bases, leaving 13 bases between them. Germline CDR1 and CDR2: SGHRS and YFSETQ. The DNA for the CDR3 is TGCGCCAGCAGCTTGGAGGGGGGGCCGGTCAATGAGCAGTTCTTC. This translates into CASSLEGGPVNEQFF.

This clone was found a few times. The V and J genes are TRBV30 and TRBJ1-2, with TRBD1 identical over 8 bases. This CDR3 comprises 14 residues. With 4 bases clipped from V and 9 bases from J, the junction kept 13 bases outside the gene matches. Germline values: CDR1 GTSNPN, CDR2 SVGIG (reference sequence). CDR3 loop: CAWTTGGQAISYTF. The CDR3 DNA sequence: TGTGCCTGGACCACCGGGGGACAGGCCATCAGCTACACCTTC.

This chain joins TRBV28 and TRBJ2-5; TRBD2 matches at 8 bases. CDR1 is MDHEN and CDR2 is SYDVKM in the germline V gene. The junction had 3 bases not matched to a gene; V was cut back by 2 bases and J by 4 bases. The CDR3 length is 14 residues. The chain's CDR3 is CASSLVGGGETQYF. CDR3 sequence (DNA): TGTGCCAGCAGTTTAGTCGGGGGGGGAGAGACCCAGTACTTC.

This clone was recorded only once. The chain carries TRBV9 and TRBJ1-3; TRBD1 agrees at 8 bases. This CDR3 region has 15 residues. V was clipped by 4 bases and J by 2 bases; unmatched bases: 5. Germline values: CDR1 SGDLS, CDR2 YYNGEE. The CDR3 sequence: CASSPDRGTGNTIYF. The CDR3, as DNA: TGTGCCAGCAGCCCTGACAGGGGAACTGGAAACACCATATATTTT.